This T cell receptor beta chain was observed in a study of blood T cell repertoires in COVID-19. The overall study: Acute and convalescent COVID-19 samples came from the United States, Italy and Spain.

The V end was cut by 3 bases, the J end by 0 bases, with 3 bases between. The CDR3 contains 13 residues. Enrolled during active infection, Seattle patients were then followed longitudinally. Under the authors' procedure: Reference gene primer amplification gave estimated nucleated cell counts. Measured with immunoSEQ multiplex PCR; TCRdb has only the in-frame clones, and not every one. Clone size and V and J calls were adopted from that table, with D and trimming inferred from the DNA. Of under 250,000 clones detected, 70% to 90% appear once; the ten largest clones hold roughly a sixth. Sequences were obtained from peripheral blood. This TCR came from a middle-aged man with COVID-19, enrolled during active disease. The chain links TRBV12-3 or TRBV12-4 to TRBJ1-3; no firm D call. For the CDR3, the DNA is TGTGCCAGCAGTTTTCACTCTGGAAACACCATATATTTT. This gives the protein CASSFHSGNTIYF.